This T cell receptor beta chain was retrieved from a study of identical twins. Trimming cost V 0 bases and J 7 bases, with 12 bases left between them. The CDR3 runs to 13 residues. Germline values: CDR1 DFQATT, CDR2 SNEGSKA (reference sequence). TCRdb passed the 5' RACE reads through MiXCR, listing each CDR3 protein once. The sample contains approximately 550,000 distinct CDR3 sequences, around 20% of which appear only once. The same data also contributed to another study, on yellow fever vaccine responses in identical twins.

This TCR came from a woman between 18 and 29 years old in good health. V gene TRBV20-1 combines with J gene TRBJ2-5; D is unclear. The specimen sequenced was CD4+ T cells sorted from blood. CDR3 DNA sequence: TGCAGTGCTAGAGATCCGGAAGGCGGGACCCAGTACTTC. Its translation: CSARDPEGGTQYF.